This T cell receptor (beta chain) was sequenced during a study of T cell clonality in common variable immunodeficiency. Study observations and caveats: Fewer TCRbeta clones were shared among CVID subjects than controls.

CDR1 and CDR2 (germline): PRHDT, FYEKMQ (reference sequence). V gave up 0 bases and J gave up 0 bases, with 3 bases separating them. CDR3 length equals 13 residues. Assay used: immunoSEQ multiplex PCR; TCRdb lists only in-frame clones, some missing. The repertoire yields 40,000 to 45,000 clones, none seen only once; the top ten contain about 3%. This clone was picked up many times. Its antigen is currently unknown. The DNA ends 3 residues before the CDR3 does, and the rest of the CDR3 is filled in from the germline J gene. This TCR was sampled from a person aged 18 to 70 in good health. The chain uses TRBV13 and TRBJ2-7; D call uncertain. Sequencing used peripheral blood mononuclear cells. The sequenced CDR3 bases are TGTGCCAGCAGCTTAGGGCGCTCCTACGAG. It codes for CASSLGRSYE. The whole CDR3 region reads CASSLGRSYEQYF.